These 7 T cell receptor beta chains originate from one sample sequenced in a study of cytomegalovirus exposure and HLA in healthy donors. Both 60 Vbeta primers and 13 Jbeta primers went into the PCR. TCRdb keeps only in-frame clones here, not all; method: immunoSEQ multiplex PCR. The sample holds fewer than 200,000 clones, about 82% seen once. What was sequenced was PBMCs. The receptor set was obtained from a female donor in good health and CMV-seronegative.

The gene calls are TRBV5-4 and TRBJ1-6; D may be TRBD1 (6 bases). From germline, CDR1 is SGHNT and CDR2 YYREEE (reference sequence). Trimming left V 4 bases short and J 7 bases short, with 12 bases between. The CDR3 is 14 residues long. In DNA form, the CDR3 reads TGTGCCAGCAGCGTGGACAGCCTGAATTCACCCCTCCACTTT. Translated, it gives CASSVDSLNSPLHF.

The chain employs TRBV28 and TRBJ1-1; no clear D gene. Trimming shortened V by 2 bases and J by 1 base, and 17 bases separated the two germline ends. CDR3 size: 17 residues. The germline V gene encodes CDR1 MDHEN and CDR2 SYDVKM. The CDR3 loop is CASSLPEGGGRNTEAFF. In DNA form, the CDR3 reads TGTGCCAGCAGTTTACCCGAAGGTGGCGGGAGGAACACTGAAGCTTTCTTT.

The chain is built from TRBV7-8 and TRBJ2-7; 10 bases map to TRBD1. In germline, CDR1 is SGHVS, CDR2 FQNEAQ. J was trimmed by 2 bases and V by 5 bases; bases with no gene match: 6. The CDR3 length is 15 residues. CDR3 region: CASSAGTGDAYEQYF. DNA of the CDR3: TGTGCCAGCAGCGCCGGGACAGGGGACGCCTACGAGCAGTACTTC.

The genes are TRBV7-2 and TRBJ1-1, with 8 bases matching TRBD1. CDR1 and CDR2 from the germline V gene are SGHTA and FQGNSA. With 1 base clipped from V and 5 bases from J, the junction kept 3 bases outside the gene matches. The CDR3 sequence is 14 residues long. CDR3 region: CASSLVRTGTEAFF. In DNA, the CDR3 is TGTGCCAGCAGCTTAGTCAGGACAGGGACTGAAGCTTTCTTT.

The chain couples TRBV29-1 to TRBJ2-1; D is possibly TRBD2 (7 bases). Germline lookup yields CDR1 SQVTM and CDR2 ANQGSEA. V was cut by 6 bases and J by 0 bases, with 15 bases left in between. The CDR3 sequence is 15 residues long. CDR3: CSVGPGGSSYNEQFF. As DNA, the CDR3 is TGCAGCGTAGGACCGGGGGGCAGCTCCTACAATGAGCAGTTCTTC.

V and J are TRBV7-3 and TRBJ2-1; 7 nucleotides match TRBD1. This CDR3 is built from 16 residues. V lost 4 bases, J lost 0 bases, and 6 bases stayed unmatched. Per the germline V gene, CDR1 is SGHTA and CDR2 is FQGTGA. In DNA form, the CDR3 reads TGTGCCAGCAGCTCGATCGAGGGGGCCTCCTACAATGAGCAGTTCTTC. Amino acids: CASSSIEGASYNEQFF.

This clone showed up just once. This rearrangement joins TRBV7-2 to TRBJ2-3; maybe TRBD1 (5 bases). From germline, CDR1 is SGHTA and CDR2 FQGNSA. V lost 4 bases and J 7 bases, leaving 9 bases between the germline ends. The CDR3 extends over 12 amino acids. Here the CDR3 reads CASSSTVNTQYF. CDR3 sequence (DNA): TGTGCCAGCAGCTCGACAGTTAATACGCAGTATTTT.